Shown below are 15 T cell receptor beta chains from a single sample sequenced in a study of T cells in Graves' hyperthyroidism and ophthalmopathy. TCR beta CDR3 regions were amplified from RNA. The HTBI primer set drove a first-round RT-PCR of the TCR CDR3. Each CDR3 protein gets one entry after TCRdb re-called the multiplex PCR reads with MiXCR. The table has more than 350,000 distinct CDR3 sequences, about a sixth seen once. Material for sequencing was blood. The receptor source for this set is a woman in her 30s with Graves' hyperthyroidism that later progressed to Graves' ophthalmopathy.

This clonotype was recorded many times. CDR3 loop: CSAAGTYTTDTQYF. The CDR3 DNA follows: TGCAGTGCTGCCGGGACTTATACCACAGATACGCAGTATTTT. The V call is TRBV20-1, the J call TRBJ2-3; a weak D match, TRBD2 (6 bases). This CDR3 contains 14 residues. Germline V lookup: CDR1 DFQATT, CDR2 SNEGSKA (reference sequence). Trimming removed 5 bases at V and 2 bases at J, with 14 bases between.

This clonotype came up many times. The V gene is TRBV6-2 or TRBV6-3, the J gene TRBJ1-2; the D gene is possibly TRBD1 (5 bases). The V gene lost 0 bases and the J gene lost 6 bases, with 8 bases spanning the gap. CDR3 length: 13 amino acids. Germline values: CDR1 MNHEY, CDR2 SVGEGT. CDR3 residues: CASSYSSGNGYTF. DNA of the CDR3: TGTGCCAGCAGTTACTCATCAGGGAATGGCTACACCTTC.

This clonotype has a count of ten or more. The chain recombines TRBV13 with TRBJ2-1; D may be TRBD2 (6 bases). Germline lookup yields CDR1 PRHDT and CDR2 FYEKMQ (reference sequence). This CDR3 contains 16 residues. V gave up 6 bases and J gave up 8 bases, with 23 bases separating them. The CDR3 loop reads CASSRGYTDERDEQFF. The CDR3 coding sequence is TGTGCCAGCAGTCGGGGGTACACAGATGAGCGCGATGAGCAGTTCTTC.

This clonotype was seen ten or more times. Here the CDR3 DNA reads TGTGCCAGCAGCCCGAAAACAGGCTACGGGTTTGCAGATACGCAGTATTTT. Translated, it gives CASSPKTGYGFADTQYF. The J gene is TRBJ2-3, the V gene TRBV7-6; D perhaps matches TRBD1 (5 bases). Between the trimmed V and J ends, which lost 5 bases and 4 bases, there was a span of 22 bases. The CDR3 runs to 17 residues. Germline CDR1 is SGHVS and CDR2 is FNYEAQ.

This clonotype was detected many times. The chain couples TRBV11-2 to TRBJ1-3; unclear D gene. This CDR3 region has 15 residues. Trimming pared 3 bases from V and 3 bases from J, leaving 12 bases between. Per germline, CDR1 SGHAT and CDR2 FQNNGV. CDR3 in amino acids: CASSLVGLRGNTIYF. The CDR3 DNA follows: TGTGCCAGCAGCTTGGTAGGGTTACGTGGAAACACCATATATTTT. Complete variable domain (other parts from reference TRBV11-2 and TRBJ1-3): EAGVAQSPRYKIIEKRQSVAFWCNPISGHATLYWYQQILGQGPKLLIQFQNNGVVDDSQLPKDRFSAERLKGVDSTLKIQPAKLEDSAVYLCASSLVGLRGNTIYFGEGSWLTVV.

Note on this clonotype: A single base separates this from a much larger clone, so it may be a read error. The genes are TRBV13 and TRBJ2-1, with TRBD2 matching over 10 bases. Germline lookup yields CDR1 PRHDT and CDR2 FYEKMQ (reference sequence). The CDR3 length is 17 residues. The CDR3, as DNA: TGTCCCAGCAGCGCCCTTTTAGCGGGAGGCTCCTACAATGAGCAGTTCTTC. Protein sequence: CPSSALLAGGSYNEQFF.

V usage is TRBV7-2 and J usage is TRBJ2-7; D is possibly TRBD1 or TRBD2 (5 bases each). Germline-derived CDR1 and CDR2 are SGHTA and FQGNSA. This CDR3 has 15 amino acids. Trimming took off 2 bases at V and 5 bases at J, with 16 bases between the two ends. This chain's CDR3 is CASSLRQWGSDEQYF. CDR3 coding DNA: TGTGCCAGCAGCTTAAGACAGTGGGGGAGCGACGAGCAGTACTTC.

This clonotype was recorded many times. CDR3 region: CASSKGTYEQYF. The CDR3 DNA sequence: TGTGCCAGCAGTAAGGGGACCTACGAGCAGTACTTC. The chain recombines TRBV28 with TRBJ2-7; D may be TRBD1 (5 bases). Germline loops: CDR1 MDHEN, CDR2 SYDVKM. This CDR3 is built from 12 residues. Trimming took 5 bases from V and 2 from J, leaving 7 bases between them. The full variable domain, rest sourced from reference TRBV28 and TRBJ2-7, is DVKVTQSSRYLVKRTGEKVFLECVQDMDHENMFWYRQDPGLGLRLIYFSYDVKMKEKGDIPEGYSVSREKKERFSLILESASTNQTSMYLCASSKGTYEQYFGPGTRLTVT.

This clonotype was observed a handful of times. The chain joins TRBV20-1 to TRBJ1-6, with D tentatively TRBD1 (5 bases). Germline V CDR1 and CDR2: DFQATT, SNEGSKA (reference sequence). This CDR3 has 15 amino acids. Trimming stripped 1 base from V and 6 bases from J, with 13 bases between. CDR3 in DNA: TGCAGTGCTAGAGTGGGCGTACAGGTTAATTCACCCCTCCACTTT. Translated: CSARVGVQVNSPLHF.

This clonotype was seen ten or more times. The chain has TRBV28 and TRBJ2-1; D uncertain. The germline V gene encodes CDR1 MDHEN and CDR2 SYDVKM. Trimming took off 7 bases at V and 0 bases at J, with 10 bases between the two ends. This CDR3 has 14 residues. The CDR3 protein is CASTRYTSYNEQFF. The CDR3 DNA reads as TGTGCCAGCACGCGGTACACCTCCTACAATGAGCAGTTCTTC. Supplemented by reference TRBV28 and TRBJ2-1, the full variable domain reads DVKVTQSSRYLVKRTGEKVFLECVQDMDHENMFWYRQDPGLGLRLIYFSYDVKMKEKGDIPEGYSVSREKKERFSLILESASTNQTSMYLCASTRYTSYNEQFFGPGTRLTVL.

This clonotype has a count of ten or more. The rearrangement links TRBV11-2 to TRBJ2-2; D is unclear. The CDR3 is made up of 15 amino acids. The germline V gene encodes CDR1 SGHAT and CDR2 FQNNGV. The V end was cut by 2 bases, the J end by 3 bases, with 10 bases between. In DNA form, the CDR3 reads TGTGCCAGCAGCTTACATTATGCAGACACCGGGGAGCTGTTTTTT. It translates to CASSLHYADTGELFF.

This clonotype was picked up one time. This sequence may be a read error, since a much larger clone differs from it by one base. The chain has TRBV7-9 and TRBJ2-7; TRBD2 might be the D (6 bases). CDR1 is SEHNR and CDR2 is FQNEAQ in the germline V gene (reference sequence). The CDR3 loop spans 12 amino acids. The CDR3 coding sequence is TGTGTCAGCAGCCCGGACTATTACGAGCACTACTTC. Encoded protein: CVSSPDYYEHYF.

This clonotype was counted only a few times. The CDR3 sequence: CASSLAGEPSYEQYF. CDR3 bases: TGTGCCAGCAGCTTAGCTGGCGAGCCCTCCTACGAGCAGTACTTC. This chain joins TRBV7-9 and TRBJ2-7; D unresolved. Trimming pared 0 bases from V and 0 bases from J, leaving 9 bases between. The CDR3 is 15 residues long. Germline lookup yields CDR1 SEHNR and CDR2 FQNEAQ (reference sequence).

In its sample, this clonotype was seen many times. J is TRBJ1-6 and V is TRBV7-8; the match to TRBD1 covers 9 bases. Germline V gene data show CDR1 as SGHVS and CDR2 as FQNEAQ. Losses at the gene ends were 5 bases for V and 10 bases for J; bases not matched to a gene: 9. The CDR3 is 15 residues long. For the CDR3, the DNA is TGTGCCAGCAGCCCAACAGGGGGCGTCGGGTCACCCCTCCACTTT. Translation gives CASSPTGGVGSPLHF. The variable domain in full, completed from reference TRBV7-8 and TRBJ1-6, reads GAGVSQSPRYKVAKRGQDVALRCDPISGHVSLFWYQQALGQGPEFLTYFQNEAQLDKSGLPSDRFFAERPEGSVSTLKIQRTQQEDSAVYLCASSPTGGVGSPLHFGNGTRLTVT.

The CDR3 sequence: CASSHPPGTSYNEQFF. The CDR3 DNA is TGTGCCAGCAGCCACCCCCCGGGGACTAGTTACAATGAGCAGTTCTTC. The chain employs TRBV7-9 and TRBJ2-1; TRBD2 aligns across 8 bases. The CDR3 consists of 16 residues. CDR1 and CDR2 from the germline V gene are SEHNR and FQNEAQ (reference sequence). V lost 5 bases and J lost 4; bases outside the gene matches: 10.